This record concerns one TCR beta chain sequence. Its antigen is unidentified. With 4 bases removed from V and 6 bases from J, the gap between germline ends came to 16 bases. The CDR3 consists of 14 residues. Germline assignment: CDR1 SGHNT and CDR2 YYREEE (reference sequence). This specimen comes from a study of cytomegalovirus exposure and HLA in healthy donors. 60 Vbeta and 13 Jbeta primers were used in PCR. Here immunoSEQ multiplex PCR was the method, and the copy in TCRdb shows in-frame clones only, minus some. The sample has about 170,000 clones, roughly 80% seen once. Study observations and caveats: It is likely that the observed cluster of highly shared sequence variants was a sequencing artifact. In a later analysis, V- and J-gene trimming of beta chains associated with a DCLRE1C missense variant, replicated independently.

The gene calls are TRBV5-4 and TRBJ1-1; weak D call: TRBD1 (6 bases). The TCR was taken from a woman aged 18-29 years in good health and CMV-seronegative. Source material: PBMCs. The CDR3 nucleotides are TGTGCCAGCAGCACAGAGATAGGGGGGGCTGAAGCTTTCTTT. This gives the protein CASSTEIGGAEAFF.